A single sample gave rise to the 31 T cell receptor beta chains below, sequenced in a study of CD8 T cells in Susac syndrome. When the RNA was reverse transcribed, random hexamers were used with an input of about 0.5 to 1 ug. TCRdb called the immunoSEQ multiplex PCR reads again in MiXCR, with one record for every CDR3 protein. The data hold approximately 190,000 distinct CDR3 sequences, with around 93% observed a single time. Sequenced sample: CD8+ T cells from PBMCs. These receptors were obtained from a human donor with Susac syndrome.

In this sample, this clonotype turned up once. This rearrangement joins TRBV4-1 to TRBJ2-1, with a possible D match to TRBD2 (5 bases). Germline V gene data show CDR1 as MGHRA and CDR2 as YSYEKL. V was clipped by 0 bases and J by 10 bases, with 22 bases between them. CDR3 length equals 17 residues. The DNA of the CDR3 is TGCGCCAGCAGCCAAGATAGACGAGAATGGAGGAAAAAAGAGCAGTTCTTC. Translation: CASSQDRREWRKKEQFF.

The CDR3 nucleotides read TGCAGTGCTAGAGAGCCCTCAGGGGTCCAAGAGACCCAGTACTTC. Encoded protein: CSAREPSGVQETQYF. The chain employs TRBV20-1 and TRBJ2-5; possibly TRBD1 for D (6 bases). Trimming took off 0 bases at V and 1 base at J, with 12 bases between the two ends. This CDR3 region has 15 residues. Germline V CDR1 and CDR2: DFQATT, SNEGSKA (reference sequence).

The chain carries TRBV28 and TRBJ1-1; no clear D. The CDR3 loop spans 15 amino acids. Per the germline V gene, CDR1 is MDHEN and CDR2 is SYDVKM. V was trimmed by 5 bases and J by 0 bases, leaving 13 bases between them. This CDR3 reads CASSPRQTMNTEAFF. The CDR3 region has the DNA TGTGCCAGCAGTCCCCGACAAACCATGAACACTGAAGCTTTCTTT.

The gene calls are TRBV23-1 and TRBJ1-5; 8 bases are a match to TRBD1. TRBV23-1 is an ORF, and what it does is uncertain. The trim removed 2 bases at V and 2 bases at J, leaving 2 bases unmatched. The CDR3 is 15 amino acids. The CDR3 nucleotides read TGCGCCAGCAGTCAACAGACAGGGGGCAATCAGCCCCAGCATTTT. This gives the protein CASSQQTGGNQPQHF.

CDR3 sequence reads: CASSEIWRGTDTQYF. The CDR3 coding sequence is TGTGCCAGCAGTGAGATTTGGCGGGGCACAGATACGCAGTATTTT. This chain connects TRBV2 to TRBJ2-3, with D perhaps matching TRBD2 (5 bases). Germline-derived CDR1 and CDR2 are SNHLY and FYNNEI. This CDR3 region has 15 residues. Trimming shortened V by 3 bases and J by 1 base, and 11 bases separated the two germline ends.

DNA for the CDR3: TGTGCCAGCAGCCAAGCAGCGGGGGACGATACGCAGTATTTT. This codes for CASSQAAGDDTQYF. The chain uses TRBV4-2 and TRBJ2-3; 8 nucleotides match TRBD2. The germline V gene has CDR1 LGHNA and CDR2 YNFKEQ. V shed 1 base, J shed 6 bases, and the junction held 3 bases outside the gene matches. There are 14 residues in the CDR3.

The V gene is TRBV30, the J gene TRBJ1-3; perhaps TRBD1 as D (6 bases). V lost 8 bases, J lost 0 bases, and 20 bases lay in between. The CDR3 totals 16 residues. Germline CDR1 is GTSNPN and CDR2 is SVGIG (reference sequence). This CDR3 reads CAATRDTYFSGNTIYF. CDR3 nucleotide sequence: TGTGCCGCAACCCGGGACACCTATTTCTCTGGAAACACCATATATTTT. Combining the CDR3 with reference TRBV30 and TRBJ1-3 gives the whole variable domain SQTIHQWPATLVQPVGSPLSLECTVEGTSNPNLYWYRQAAGRGLQLLFYSVGIGQISSEVPQNLSASRPQDRQFILSSKKLLLSDSGFYLCAATRDTYFSGNTIYFGEGSWLTVV.

This chain joins TRBV9 and TRBJ2-2; weak D call: TRBD2 (5 bases). CDR3 length equals 16 residues. CDR1 is SGDLS and CDR2 is YYNGEE in the germline V gene. Trimming removed 6 bases from V and 0 bases from J, with 15 bases in between. Here the CDR3 reads CASTRGPAANTGELFF. DNA for the CDR3: TGTGCCAGCACTCGAGGGCCAGCGGCGAACACCGGGGAGCTGTTTTTT.

V is TRBV5-6 and J is TRBJ2-5; no firm D call. The CDR3 spans 15 residues. Per germline, CDR1 SGHDT and CDR2 YYEEEE. The V end lost 1 base, the J end lost 1 base, and 11 bases lay between the germline ends. CDR3 sequence (DNA): TGTGCCAGCAGCTTGCTTTTGTACATCCAAGAGACCCAGTACTTC. This encodes CASSLLLYIQETQYF.

The rearrangement joins TRBV21-1 to TRBJ2-3; the DNA was not used to check the table's D call, TRBD1. TRBV21-1 is assigned pseudogene status. The CDR3 consists of 12 residues. The CDR3 coding sequence is TGTGCCAGCAGTATACCCGGAGATACGCAGTATTTT. As protein: CASSIPGDTQYF.

This chain uses TRBV27 with TRBJ2-7, with a weak D call TRBD2 (5 bases). Trimming shortened V by 2 bases and J by 6 bases, and 17 bases separated the two germline ends. Germline values: CDR1 MNHEY, CDR2 SMNVEV (reference sequence). CDR3 length equals 15 residues. CDR3 in DNA: TGTGCCAGCAGTTTAAAGGTCGGGCGGGTCGGCGAGCAGTACTTC. This encodes CASSLKVGRVGEQYF.

The rearrangement uses TRBV20-1 and TRBJ2-5; D is uncertain. The CDR3 extends over 15 amino acids. The germline CDR1 and CDR2 sequences are DFQATT and SNEGSKA (reference sequence). V was pared by 0 bases and J by 5 bases, with 16 bases between. CDR3 sequence: CSARDPSAARETQYF. Here the CDR3 DNA reads TGCAGTGCTAGAGACCCGAGCGCCGCCCGGGAGACCCAGTACTTC.

The chain has TRBV6-6 and TRBJ2-5; perhaps TRBD2 as D (6 bases). The CDR3 sequence is 15 residues long. The germline CDR1 and CDR2 sequences are MNHNY and SVGAGI (reference sequence). Trimming took off 4 bases at V and 4 bases at J, with 16 bases between the two ends. The CDR3 here is CASSSATGVTETQYF. The CDR3 bases are TGTGCCAGCAGTTCCGCCACGGGAGTAACAGAGACCCAGTACTTC.

This chain links TRBV28 with TRBJ1-1, with D maybe TRBD1 (6 bases). V lost 8 bases to trimming and J lost 0 bases, with 13 bases between them. Germline CDR1 and CDR2: MDHEN and SYDVKM. The CDR3 is made up of 14 amino acids. CDR3 amino acids: CASSTGLMNTEAFF. As DNA, the CDR3 is TGTGCCAGCTCAACAGGGTTGATGAACACTGAAGCTTTCTTT.

The CDR3: CASSYGQGRDTEAFF. DNA of the CDR3: TGTGCCAGCAGCTATGGACAGGGAAGAGACACTGAAGCTTTCTTT. The chain couples TRBV13 to TRBJ1-1; 8 bases match TRBD1. This CDR3 spans 15 amino acids. CDR1 and CDR2 (germline): PRHDT, FYEKMQ (reference sequence). V lost 4 bases, J lost 3 bases, and 7 bases stayed unmatched.

The chain links TRBV9 to TRBJ2-1; D ambiguous. Germline V gives CDR1 SGDLS, CDR2 YYNGEE. Trimming shortened V by 0 bases and J by 5 bases, and 6 bases separated the two germline ends. CDR3 length: 13 residues. The CDR3 loop reads CASSVDGDNEQFF. DNA for the CDR3: TGTGCCAGCAGCGTAGATGGGGACAATGAGCAGTTCTTC.

The chain couples TRBV11-2 to TRBJ2-5; 11 nucleotides line up with TRBD2. The CDR3 has 13 amino acids. Trimming removed 5 bases from V and 9 bases from J; junction bases left unmatched: 5. CDR1 and CDR2 (germline): SGHAT, FQNNGV. CDR3 protein: CASSPNSGRAQYF. The DNA for the CDR3 is TGTGCCAGCAGCCCAAATAGCGGGAGGGCCCAGTACTTC.

The gene calls are TRBV3-1 and TRBJ2-1; 13 bases are a match to TRBD2. The CDR3 spans 15 residues. With V trimmed by 2 bases and J by 9 bases, 4 bases remained unmatched. Germline CDR1 and CDR2: LGHDT and YNNKEL (reference sequence). Written as DNA, the CDR3 is TGTGCCAGCAGCCAAACTAGCGGGAGGGCTGGTGAGCAGTTCTTC. Protein sequence: CASSQTSGRAGEQFF.

The J gene is TRBJ2-1, the V gene TRBV3-1; the match to TRBD2 covers 7 bases. CDR3 length: 14 amino acids. The germline CDR1 and CDR2 sequences are LGHDT and YNNKEL (reference sequence). The V and J ends lost 7 bases and 2 bases, in that order; junction bases with no gene match: 5. Here the CDR3 reads CASTQGGAYNEQFF. CDR3 DNA: TGTGCCAGCACCCAGGGAGGGGCCTACAATGAGCAGTTCTTC.

The chain couples TRBV14 to TRBJ1-6; 7 bases line up with TRBD1. The CDR3 has 14 residues. Trimming took 6 bases from V and 10 from J; bases not matched to a gene: 9. Germline assignment: CDR1 SGHDN and CDR2 FVKESK. The CDR3 protein is CASRRQGLGSPLHF. The DNA of the CDR3 is TGTGCCAGCAGGAGACAGGGATTAGGCTCACCCCTCCACTTT.

The rearrangement links TRBV13 to TRBJ2-7, with no clear D. The CDR3 is made up of 15 amino acids. V was pared by 0 bases and J by 3 bases, with 12 bases between. Germline CDR1 and CDR2: PRHDT and FYEKMQ (reference sequence). This CDR3 reads CASSLGGSRSYEQYF. In DNA, the CDR3 is TGTGCCAGCAGCTTAGGAGGTAGTCGGAGCTACGAGCAGTACTTC. Looking up the rest from reference TRBV13 and TRBJ2-7 gives the full variable domain: AAGVIQSPRHLIKEKRETATLKCYPIPRHDTVYWYQQGPGQDPQFLISFYEKMQSDKGSIPDRFSAQQFSDYHSELNMSSLELGDSALYFCASSLGGSRSYEQYFGPGTRLTVT.

The chain is built from TRBV13 and TRBJ2-1; TRBD2 aligns across 8 bases. The CDR3 runs 15 residues. After removal of 5 bases from V and 1 base from J, the junction contained 4 bases not matched to a gene. Germline lookup yields CDR1 PRHDT and CDR2 FYEKMQ (reference sequence). CDR3 protein: CASSNGGGSYNEQFF. In DNA, the CDR3 is TGTGCCAGCAGCAACGGGGGGGGGTCCTACAATGAGCAGTTCTTC. The entire variable domain, with the rest obtained from reference TRBV13 and TRBJ2-1, is as follows: AAGVIQSPRHLIKEKRETATLKCYPIPRHDTVYWYQQGPGQDPQFLISFYEKMQSDKGSIPDRFSAQQFSDYHSELNMSSLELGDSALYFCASSNGGGSYNEQFFGPGTRLTVL.

The rearrangement uses TRBV5-1 and TRBJ1-6, with D tentatively TRBD1 (5 bases). Germline V gene data show CDR1 as SGHRS and CDR2 as YFSETQ. This CDR3 comprises 15 residues. The germline V and J ends were trimmed by 0 bases and 9 bases, with 13 bases remaining between them. This CDR3 is CASSLGVDSGSPLHF. CDR3 sequence (DNA): TGCGCCAGCAGCTTGGGGGTAGACAGCGGTTCACCCCTCCACTTT.

The V and J genes are TRBV20-1 and TRBJ2-7; D call uncertain. V dropped 3 bases and J dropped 1 base, with 19 bases sitting between them. Germline V gene data show CDR1 as DFQATT and CDR2 as SNEGSKA (reference sequence). The CDR3 totals 16 residues. The CDR3 spells CSASSRSGPTSYEQYF. CDR3 nucleotides: TGCAGTGCTAGTTCCCGGTCAGGCCCTACTTCCTACGAGCAGTACTTC.

In this sample, this clonotype turned up once. The chain joins TRBV12-3 or TRBV12-4 to TRBJ2-5; TRBD1 or TRBD2 may be the D gene (5 bases each). CDR3 length: 12 residues. V was clipped by 6 bases and J by 5 bases, with 10 bases between them. CDR3 amino acids: CASSGARETQYF. The DNA for the CDR3 is TGTGCCAGCAGCGGGGCTCGGGAGACCCAGTACTTC.

The rearrangement uses TRBV29-1 and TRBJ2-3; D uncertain. Trimming took 8 bases from V and 5 from J, leaving 17 bases between them. The CDR3 has 13 residues. Germline V CDR1 and CDR2: SQVTM, ANQGSEA. The CDR3 is CSLVFPNEDTQYF. The DNA of the CDR3 is TGCAGCCTAGTGTTCCCGAACGAAGATACGCAGTATTTT.

This clonotype showed up just once. The V and J genes are TRBV30 and TRBJ2-1; D unclear. Per germline, CDR1 GTSNPN and CDR2 SVGIG (reference sequence). This CDR3 is built from 15 residues. Between the trimmed V and J ends, which lost 2 bases and 0 bases, there was a span of 11 bases. The CDR3 spells CAWSFGVSSYNEQFF. The CDR3 DNA is TGTGCCTGGAGTTTTGGGGTTAGCTCCTACAATGAGCAGTTCTTC.

This chain uses TRBV20-1 with TRBJ2-1; 9 nucleotides align to TRBD2. V was clipped by 3 bases and J by 0 bases; unmatched bases: 3. The CDR3 covers 15 residues. Germline V gene sequence: CDR1 DFQATT, CDR2 SNEGSKA (reference sequence). The CDR3 here is CSASDSGSSYNEQFF. CDR3 in DNA: TGCAGTGCTAGTGATAGCGGGAGCTCCTACAATGAGCAGTTCTTC.

The CDR3 sequence is CASSQERGWNTEAFF. The CDR3 DNA reads TGTGCCAGCAGCCAAGAACGGGGTTGGAACACTGAAGCTTTCTTT. V and J are TRBV14 and TRBJ1-1; D not certain. CDR3 length equals 15 residues. The germline V gene encodes CDR1 SGHDN and CDR2 FVKESK. V was pared by 0 bases and J by 1 base, with 9 bases between.

V and J are TRBV5-1 and TRBJ1-1; D is ambiguous. CDR3 length equals 14 residues. Trimming cost V 3 bases and J 4 bases, with 13 bases left between them. From germline, CDR1 is SGHRS and CDR2 YFSETQ. The CDR3 region has the DNA TGCGCCAGCAGCTCTTCCGGAGGTCCCACTGAAGCTTTCTTT. It codes for CASSSSGGPTEAFF.

The rearrangement links TRBV4-1 to TRBJ2-5; 8 bases line up with TRBD2. The V segment lost 1 base and the J segment 5 bases; nucleotides outside the gene matches: 6. This CDR3 comprises 15 residues. Germline-derived CDR1 and CDR2 are MGHRA and YSYEKL. The CDR3 sequence: CASSQAPGGQETQYF. DNA of the CDR3: TGCGCCAGCAGCCAAGCCCCGGGGGGGCAGGAGACCCAGTACTTC.